This TCR beta chain stems from a study of T cell changes during pregnancy in multiple sclerosis. Clones were read by immunoSEQ multiplex PCR, and TCRdb kept only the in-frame ones, dropping some. The sample records roughly 30,000 clones, 85% to 95% being singletons. Per germline, CDR1 SQVTM and CDR2 ANQGSEA. The CDR3 covers 14 residues. V was cut by 4 bases and J by 3 bases, with 15 bases left in between. J is TRBJ2-5 and V is TRBV29-1; tentatively, D is TRBD1 (6 bases). The clonotype originates from a female donor with multiple sclerosis, enrolled in a pregnancy study. This sample comprised CD4+ T cells from peripheral blood mononuclear cells, obtained in the second trimester of pregnancy. In DNA, the CDR3 is TGCAGCGTTGGTCAGGGGAAGATTAAAGAGACCCAGTACTTC. Amino acid sequence: CSVGQGKIKETQYF. Full variable domain (outside the CDR3, taken from reference TRBV29-1 and TRBJ2-5): SAVISQKPSRDICQRGTSLTIQCQVDSQVTMMFWYRQQPGQSLTLIATANQGSEATYESGFVIDKFPISRPNLTFSTLTVSNMSPEDSSIYLCSVGQGKIKETQYFGPGTRLLVL.